This T cell receptor (beta chain) was captured in a study of blood T cell repertoires in COVID-19. On the study more broadly: The United States, Italy and Spain provided the acute and convalescent COVID-19 samples. From T cells, B-cell-depleted T cells, or PBMCs came the material, which was cDNA or gDNA.

Enrolment of Seattle patients took place during active infection, and they were followed longitudinally. Clones were sequenced by immunoSEQ multiplex PCR, and TCRdb holds only the in-frame ones, with some missing. The table lists approximately 24,000 clones, roughly nine tenths of them singletons. The V end was cut by 5 bases, the J end by 0 bases, with 13 bases between. Looked up from germline, CDR1 is SEHNR and CDR2 is FQNEAQ (reference sequence). CDR3 length: 15 residues. The sample was peripheral blood. The gene calls are TRBV7-9 and TRBJ1-2; tentative D call: TRBD1 (5 bases). The sequence was obtained from a man aged 65 to 85 with COVID-19, enrolled during active disease. This chain's CDR3 is CASSEVGRANYGYTF. CDR3 in DNA: TGTGCCAGCAGCGAAGTGGGCAGGGCTAACTATGGCTACACCTTC.